This TCR beta chain came from a study of blood T cell repertoires in COVID-19. Sequencing used immunoSEQ multiplex PCR; TCRdb keeps in-frame clones, though not all of them. The sample records under 300,000 clones, around 82% being singletons. The specimen was peripheral blood. The source of this sequence is an elderly woman with active or convalescent COVID-19.

In nucleotides, the CDR3 is TGTGCCAGCAGCCCGGGGGGGCAGAGCTCCTACGAGCAGTACTTC. It encodes CASSPGGQSSYEQYF. The V gene is TRBV5-4, the J gene TRBJ2-7, with TRBD2 identical over 8 bases. Germline V lookup: CDR1 SGHNT, CDR2 YYREEE (reference sequence). The V gene end was trimmed by 4 bases and the J gene end by 0 bases; junction bases not matched to a gene: 6. The length of the CDR3 is 15 residues.